This T cell receptor beta chain appears in the sequencing data of a study of blood T cell repertoires in COVID-19. For the study at large: Some COVID-19 samples were acute and others convalescent; all came from the United States, Italy and Spain. In each case, the material was cDNA or gDNA derived from T cells, B-cell-depleted T cells, or PBMCs.

This CDR3 comprises 15 residues. The germline CDR1 and CDR2 sequences are SQVTM and ANQGSEA. Losses at the gene ends were 4 bases for V and 11 bases for J; bases not matched to a gene: 14. In the source study's methods: The authors estimated nucleated cell counts from reference gene primer amplification. Using immunoSEQ multiplex PCR, the repertoire was profiled, and TCRdb retains in-frame clones only, with some absent. The DNA was the basis for D and trimming; V, J and clone size are from that table. The data show approximately 170,000 clones, with approximately 87% seen just once and 9.5% to 12% held by the top ten. Seattle's cohort entered during active infection and was followed longitudinally.

The rearrangement links TRBV29-1 to TRBJ1-5, with 10 bases aligning to TRBD1. The sequenced sample was peripheral blood. This TCR was sampled from a woman aged 55 to 70 with COVID-19, enrolled during active disease. CDR3 sequence reads: CSVVMGQGSSVAQHF. The CDR3 DNA reads as TGCAGCGTTGTTATGGGACAGGGGAGTTCAGTGGCCCAGCATTTT.